These 8 T cell receptor beta chains originate from one sample sequenced in a study of beta chain features in type 1 diabetes listed by TCRdb under 2018. Libraries were prepared through the immunoSEQ multiplex PCR assay. The entire amount of isolated RNA was reverse transcribed using the High Capacity cDNA Reverse Transcription Kit, so the sequenced TCRB transcripts were expressed ones. This is the immuneACCESS table as TCRdb keeps it, with only in-frame sequences that have V and J called. A part of the clones is gone; compared with another copy, unresolved V genes explain less than half, and the rest is unexplained. Present in this sample are 240,000 or so clones, roughly 21% of which were seen just once. The ten largest clones represent less than 0.035% of the sample. Antigens for these TCRs are unknown. Here is what the overall study found, with its caveats: A moderate but significant shortening of TCRB CDR3 length was observed in type 1 diabetes patients in all four CD4+ subsets.

The specimen sequenced was naive CD4+ T cells from blood. In the paper's terms, the cell subset or site label means: true naive CD4+ T cells. These receptors all come from a woman in her forties with type 1 diabetes.

The rearrangement links TRBV4-1 to TRBJ1-3; D perhaps matches TRBD1 (6 bases). Germline values: CDR1 MGHRA, CDR2 YSYEKL. CDR3 size: 16 residues. V was trimmed by 4 bases and J by 0 bases, leaving 13 bases between them. CDR3 in DNA: TGCGCCAGCAGCCTATCCTCGGACAGCTCTGGAAACACCATATATTTT. It encodes CASSLSSDSSGNTIYF.

The chain is built from TRBV27 and TRBJ2-5; 9 bases align to TRBD1. This CDR3 comprises 15 residues. With 4 bases clipped from V and 4 bases from J, the junction kept 7 bases outside the gene matches. The germline V gene encodes CDR1 MNHEY and CDR2 SMNVEV (reference sequence). The CDR3 loop reads CASSSGQGRAETQYF. The CDR3 DNA reads TGTGCCAGCAGTTCCGGACAGGGGAGGGCAGAGACCCAGTACTTC.

This clone was picked up a small number of times. V usage is TRBV25-1 and J usage is TRBJ1-1, with TRBD1 identical over 7 bases. The V segment lost 4 bases and the J segment 2 bases; nucleotides outside the gene matches: 1. The V gene's germline CDR1 is MGHDK and CDR2 SYGVNS. The CDR3 length is 13 residues. CDR3 amino acids: CASSGQGNTEAFF. The DNA for the CDR3 is TGTGCCAGCAGTGGACAGGGTAACACTGAAGCTTTCTTT.

The V and J genes are TRBV27 and TRBJ1-1; TRBD1 is a possible D gene (5 bases). V was shortened by 5 bases and J by 5 bases, with 15 bases between the two germline ends. Germline lookup yields CDR1 MNHEY and CDR2 SMNVEV (reference sequence). This CDR3 is 14 amino acids long. CDR3: CASSVRGGGTEAFF. As DNA, the CDR3 is TGTGCCAGCAGTGTCCGGGGGGGAGGGACTGAAGCTTTCTTT.

The chain recombines TRBV18 with TRBJ2-1; 11 bases map to TRBD1. This CDR3 spans 13 amino acids. V shed 9 bases and J 6 bases; nucleotides not matched to a gene: 4. Per the germline V gene, CDR1 is KGHSH and CDR2 is LQKENI. The CDR3 DNA reads TGTGCCAGTGGGACAGGGGGACGCAATGAGCAGTTCTTC. The encoded protein is CASGTGGRNEQFF.

This clone was picked up a small number of times. This CDR3 reads CSVEDLQRLAGARRSGDTQYF. The CDR3 DNA is TGCAGCGTTGAAGATCTTCAAAGGCTAGCGGGGGCCCGGAGGTCTGGAGATACGCAGTATTTT. The chain joins TRBV29-1 to TRBJ2-3, with 10 bases fitting TRBD2. Looked up from germline, CDR1 is SQVTM and CDR2 is ANQGSEA. V shed 0 bases, J shed 5 bases, and the junction held 23 bases outside the gene matches. This CDR3 contains 21 residues.

This rearrangement joins TRBV29-1 to TRBJ2-4, with D perhaps TRBD1 (5 bases). CDR1 is SQVTM and CDR2 is ANQGSEA in the germline V gene. The CDR3 loop spans 13 amino acids. V was shortened by 7 bases and J by 5 bases, with 15 bases between the two germline ends. The CDR3 spells CSALNWGENIQYF. DNA for the CDR3: TGCAGCGCCTTGAATTGGGGCGAAAACATTCAGTACTTC.

The chain combines TRBV5-6 with TRBJ2-7; tentatively, D is TRBD1 (6 bases). With 1 base removed from V and 2 bases from J, the gap between germline ends came to 10 bases. The CDR3 extends over 14 amino acids. The germline V gene encodes CDR1 SGHDT and CDR2 YYEEEE. CDR3 nucleotides: TGTGCCAGCAGCTTGATCAGGGGTGCCTACGAGCAGTACTTC. Its translation: CASSLIRGAYEQYF. The whole variable domain, remainder taken from reference TRBV5-6 and TRBJ2-7, is DAGVTQSPTHLIKTRGQQVTLRCSPKSGHDTVSWYQQALGQGPQFIFQYYEEEERQRGNFPDRFSGHQFPNYSSELNVNALLLGDSALYLCASSLIRGAYEQYFGPGTRLTVT.